This T cell receptor (beta chain) was sequenced during a study of siplizumab effects on memory and regulatory T cells. The ends were cut back, 0 bases at V and 7 bases at J, with 6 bases in the middle. Germline loops: CDR1 MGHRA, CDR2 YSYEKL. The CDR3 contains 12 residues. Concerning this clone: The sample has other DNA sequences that encode this CDR3 too.

Measured with immunoSEQ multiplex PCR; TCRdb has only the in-frame clones, and not every one. The sample shows more than 95,000 clones, about 93% of them seen only once. This clonotype originated in a human donor in good health. This chain joins TRBV4-1 and TRBJ1-1; D is unclear. The sample taken for sequencing was CD4+ T cells sorted from blood. CDR3 residues: CASSQDVGEAFF. CDR3 nucleotides: TGCGCCAGCAGCCAAGACGTAGGTGAAGCTTTCTTT.